The rows below give T cell receptor beta chains drawn from one sample of a study of blood T cell repertoires in COVID-19. The data were produced by immunoSEQ multiplex PCR, yet TCRdb's version contains in-frame clones alone and is incomplete. The repertoire holds about 210,000 clones, 80% seen once, with 4.3% in the top ten. Sequencing was performed on PBMCs or T cells enriched from blood (not recorded which). The receptors come from a man aged 25 to 45 with acute COVID-19. CDR3s include the opening cysteine and the closing phenylalanine or tryptophan. D genes are given only for firm matches. Rows give clone size only sometimes, using once, few, many, or a class for an expanded clone.

d_call: NA; v_call: TRBV5-1; j_call: TRBJ1-2; clone_size: NA; cdr3_nt: TGCGCCAGCAGCTTTGGGGGCGCCAACTATGGCTACACCTTC; cdr3_aa: CASSFGGANYGYTF
d_call: NA; v_call: TRBV3-1/TRBV3-2; j_call: TRBJ2-3; clone_size: NA; cdr3_nt: TGTGCCAGCAGCCCTTTACTAGTCCGGGCAGATACGCAGTATTTT; cdr3_aa: CASSPLLVRADTQYF
d_call: TRBD1; v_call: TRBV2; j_call: TRBJ2-7; clone_size: NA; cdr3_nt: TGTGCCAGCAGCCGGGACAGCTACGAGCAGTACTTC; cdr3_aa: CASSRDSYEQYF
d_call: NA; v_call: TRBV3-1/TRBV3-2; j_call: TRBJ2-1; clone_size: NA; cdr3_nt: TGTGCCAGCAGCCAAGTTCTTAATGAGCAGTTCTTC; cdr3_aa: CASSQVLNEQFF
d_call: TRBD1; v_call: TRBV7-9; j_call: TRBJ2-2; clone_size: NA; cdr3_nt: TGTGCCAGCAGCTCCCGACAGGGGGTTGACACCGGGGAGCTGTTTTTT; cdr3_aa: CASSSRQGVDTGELFF
d_call: TRBD1; v_call: TRBV13; j_call: TRBJ1-2; clone_size: NA; cdr3_nt: TGTGCCAGCAGCTTAGGCAGGGGGCCCTCATATGGCTACACCTTC; cdr3_aa: CASSLGRGPSYGYTF
d_call: NA; v_call: TRBV27; j_call: TRBJ2-5; clone_size: NA; cdr3_nt: TGTGCCAGCAGTTTGTCCTATAGCCCCACACAAGAGACCCAGTACTTC; cdr3_aa: CASSLSYSPTQETQYF
d_call: NA; v_call: TRBV9; j_call: TRBJ2-5; clone_size: once; cdr3_nt: TGTGCCAGCAGCGGACAAGAAAAGACCCAGTACTTC; cdr3_aa: CASSGQEKTQYF
d_call: NA; v_call: TRBV25-1; j_call: TRBJ1-1; clone_size: NA; cdr3_nt: TGTGCCAGCAGTTGGGCAGGGTCCACTGAAGCTTTCTTT; cdr3_aa: CASSWAGSTEAFF
d_call: NA; v_call: TRBV11-3; j_call: TRBJ2-3; clone_size: NA; cdr3_nt: TGTGCCAGCAGTTCCCCAGACCGGGCGGGTACGCAGTATTTT; cdr3_aa: CASSSPDRAGTQYF